This T cell receptor beta chain was sequenced in a study of CD8 T cells in ankylosing spondylitis. General observations from the study: Reportedly, disease-linked clones are significantly enriched in ankylosing spondylitis patients' matched synovial fluid. It appeared that ankylosing spondylitis blood was characterized by a TCR beta motif of roughly 8 highly homologous variants.

Germline assignment: CDR1 SGHTA and CDR2 FQGTGA. V dropped 5 bases and J dropped 4 bases, with 11 bases sitting between them. The CDR3 covers 13 residues. One entry per CDR3 protein results from TCRdb running MiXCR on the 5' RACE reads. The data show about 800,000 distinct CDR3 sequences, approximately 12% seen once. In this sample, this clonotype turned up a few times. Its antigen remains unidentified. The rearrangement links TRBV7-3 to TRBJ1-1; possible D gene TRBD1, 6 bases. The TCR originated in a male donor with ankylosing spondylitis. The specimen was blood, either unsorted or a sorted T cell fraction (not recorded which). CDR3 nucleotide sequence: TGTGCCAGCAGCATCAGGGGCTCCACTGAAGCTTTCTTT. Protein product: CASSIRGSTEAFF.